A single sample gave rise to the 17 T cell receptor beta chains below, sequenced in a study of cytomegalovirus exposure and HLA in healthy donors. Amplification used 60 Vbeta primers and 13 Jbeta primers. Data came from immunoSEQ multiplex PCR; TCRdb stores just in-frame clones and leaves some out. The sample lists over 80,000 clones; 73% were seen once. Sequenced material: PBMCs. The receptors originated from a man aged 40-50 years in good health and CMV-seronegative.

CDR3 in amino acids: CASSLQRGSFNEQFF. The CDR3 coding sequence is TGTGCCAGCAGCTTACAGCGGGGGTCATTCAATGAGCAGTTCTTC. V gene TRBV7-2 combines with J gene TRBJ2-1, with 8 bases aligning to TRBD2. The germline V gene encodes CDR1 SGHTA and CDR2 FQGNSA. After removal of 2 bases from V and 6 bases from J, the junction contained 6 bases not matched to a gene. The CDR3 totals 15 residues.

The chain couples TRBV19 to TRBJ1-2, with TRBD1 matching 7 bases. Trimming took 1 base from V and 5 from J; bases not matched to a gene: 4. Germline values: CDR1 LNHDA, CDR2 SQIVND (reference sequence). This CDR3 contains 14 residues. The chain's CDR3 is CASSIVNRGYGYTF. As DNA, the CDR3 is TGTGCCAGTAGTATAGTAAACAGGGGATATGGCTACACCTTC. Looking up the rest from reference TRBV19 and TRBJ1-2 gives the full variable domain: DGGITQSPKYLFRKEGQNVTLSCEQNLNHDAMYWYRQDPGQGLRLIYYSQIVNDFQKGDIAEGYSVSREKKESFPLTVTSAQKNPTAFYLCASSIVNRGYGYTFGSGTRLTVV.

This rearrangement joins TRBV27 to TRBJ2-5, with D tentatively TRBD2 (6 bases). Germline loops: CDR1 MNHEY, CDR2 SMNVEV (reference sequence). There are 15 residues in the CDR3. The V gene lost 8 bases and the J gene lost 5 bases, with 21 bases spanning the gap. The CDR3 coding sequence is TGTGCCAGCTCAACCTGGGCAGGGAGGACGGAGACCCAGTACTTC. As protein: CASSTWAGRTETQYF.

The chain carries TRBV5-4 and TRBJ2-7; 12 nucleotides match TRBD1. Germline V gene sequence: CDR1 SGHNT, CDR2 YYREEE (reference sequence). V was pared by 3 bases and J by 5 bases, with 9 bases of the junction left unmatched. CDR3 size: 16 residues. The CDR3 DNA sequence: TGTGCCAGCAGCTCTTCCCCCGGGACAGGGGGCCACGAGCAGTACTTC. Amino acids: CASSSSPGTGGHEQYF.

The chain links TRBV15 to TRBJ1-2; possibly TRBD1 for D (5 bases). Germline CDR1 LNHNV, CDR2 YYDKDF (reference sequence). The V gene lost 0 bases and the J gene lost 9 bases, with 8 bases spanning the gap. The CDR3 length is 12 residues. For the CDR3, the DNA is TGTGCCACCAGCAGAGAGCGGGGGAGCTACACCTTC. Protein: CATSRERGSYTF.

This CDR3 is CASSIPRNSPLHF. DNA of the CDR3: TGTGCCAGTAGCATTCCTAGGAATTCACCCCTCCACTTT. V gene TRBV19 combines with J gene TRBJ1-6; D not resolved. Trimming removed 6 bases from V and 7 bases from J, with 10 bases in between. CDR1 and CDR2 from the germline V gene are LNHDA and SQIVND (reference sequence). CDR3 length: 13 amino acids. The full variable domain, with the rest looked up from reference TRBV19 and TRBJ1-6, is DGGITQSPKYLFRKEGQNVTLSCEQNLNHDAMYWYRQDPGQGLRLIYYSQIVNDFQKGDIAEGYSVSREKKESFPLTVTSAQKNPTAFYLCASSIPRNSPLHFGNGTRLTVT.

The genes are TRBV7-2 and TRBJ2-5; D unresolved. The CDR3 loop spans 13 amino acids. Germline V gives CDR1 SGHTA, CDR2 FQGNSA. Trimming took off 5 bases at V and 5 bases at J, with 12 bases between the two ends. The CDR3 DNA follows: TGTGCCAGCAGCCGTGAACCTCGGGAGACCCAGTACTTC. Its translation: CASSREPRETQYF.

This clone was seen only a few times. The rearrangement links TRBV13 to TRBJ1-5; no reliable D call. V was shortened by 0 bases and J by 6 bases, with 9 bases between the two germline ends. Germline V gives CDR1 PRHDT, CDR2 FYEKMQ (reference sequence). The CDR3 sequence is 14 residues long. The CDR3 DNA is TGTGCCAGCAGCTTAGGCAGACGGAGTCAGCCCCAGCATTTT. Amino acid sequence: CASSLGRRSQPQHF. The entire variable domain, with the rest obtained from reference TRBV13 and TRBJ1-5, is as follows: AAGVIQSPRHLIKEKRETATLKCYPIPRHDTVYWYQQGPGQDPQFLISFYEKMQSDKGSIPDRFSAQQFSDYHSELNMSSLELGDSALYFCASSLGRRSQPQHFGDGTRLSIL.

V and J are TRBV5-1 and TRBJ2-3; TRBD2 is a possible D gene (6 bases). V was trimmed by 0 bases and J by 0 bases, leaving 14 bases between them. Germline CDR1 is SGHRS and CDR2 is YFSETQ. The CDR3 contains 17 residues. The CDR3 bases are TGCGCCAGCAGCTTGGTGGGACTCGGCAGTAGCACAGATACGCAGTATTTT. Residues: CASSLVGLGSSTDTQYF.

In this sample, this clone turned up once. V is TRBV29-1 and J is TRBJ2-7; D is perhaps TRBD2 (5 bases). Trimming left V 2 bases short and J 3 bases short, with 14 bases between. This CDR3 comprises 14 residues. Germline V gene sequence: CDR1 SQVTM, CDR2 ANQGSEA. This CDR3 reads CSVEKEPGGYEQYF. DNA of the CDR3: TGCAGCGTTGAAAAAGAGCCTGGAGGCTACGAGCAGTACTTC.

This clone was found once. The chain recombines TRBV7-6 with TRBJ1-6; D gene unclear. The CDR3 has 14 amino acids. V lost 2 bases, J lost 3 bases, and 5 bases lay in between. CDR1 is SGHVS and CDR2 is FNYEAQ in the germline V gene. Written as DNA, the CDR3 is TGTGCCAGCAGCTTAAAACTCTATAATTCACCCCTCCACTTT. Its protein product is CASSLKLYNSPLHF.

This clone has only a few counts. This chain uses TRBV6-5 with TRBJ2-5; possible D gene TRBD1, 5 bases. The DNA end lines up better with TRBJ2-7; the J call may be wrong. The germline gives CDR1 MNHEY, CDR2 SVGAGI. CDR3 length: 13 amino acids. The CDR3 region has the DNA TGTGCCAGCAGGCCAGGGTTCGCCTACGAGCAGTACTTC. Translating it yields CASRPGFAYEQYF.

The V gene is TRBV5-6, the J gene TRBJ1-2, with D unresolved. Germline CDR1 is SGHDT and CDR2 is YYEEEE. Deletions cut 0 bases from V and 3 bases from J, with 15 bases between. The CDR3 sequence is 16 residues long. The CDR3 region has the DNA TGTGCCAGCAGCTTGGTCGGAGGCCAGAACTACTATGGCTACACCTTC. Amino acid sequence: CASSLVGGQNYYGYTF. The full variable domain, in which reference TRBV5-6 and TRBJ1-2 provide the parts outside the CDR3, is DAGVTQSPTHLIKTRGQQVTLRCSPKSGHDTVSWYQQALGQGPQFIFQYYEEEERQRGNFPDRFSGHQFPNYSSELNVNALLLGDSALYLCASSLVGGQNYYGYTFGSGTRLTVV.

The V gene is TRBV2, the J gene TRBJ1-2; 7 bases agree with TRBD1. Trimming removed 6 bases from V and 8 bases from J; junction bases left unmatched: 6. The CDR3 runs to 12 residues. Germline V lookup: CDR1 SNHLY, CDR2 FYNNEI. CDR3 sequence: CASSAGGSGYTF. The DNA of the CDR3 is TGTGCCAGCAGCGCAGGGGGTAGCGGCTACACCTTC.

V and J are TRBV5-1 and TRBJ2-7; 10 bases are a match to TRBD2. From germline, CDR1 is SGHRS and CDR2 YFSETQ. J lost 2 bases, V lost 0 bases, and 8 bases had no gene match. The CDR3 extends over 17 amino acids. CDR3 sequence reads: CASSLAPLAGTAYEQYF. CDR3 nucleotides: TGCGCCAGCAGCTTGGCCCCACTAGCGGGGACCGCCTACGAGCAGTACTTC. Complete variable domain (other parts from reference TRBV5-1 and TRBJ2-7): KAGVTQTPRYLIKTRGQQVTLSCSPISGHRSVSWYQQTPGQGLQFLFEYFSETQRNKGNFPGRFSGRQFSNSRSEMNVSTLELGDSALYLCASSLAPLAGTAYEQYFGPGTRLTVT.

DNA for the CDR3: TGTGCCAGCAGTGAAAGGGGACAGGGTTGGACACCCCTCCACTTT. It yields the protein CASSERGQGWTPLHF. The chain combines TRBV25-1 with TRBJ1-6, with TRBD1 identical over 9 bases. Germline lookup yields CDR1 MGHDK and CDR2 SYGVNS. The V segment lost 2 bases and the J segment 11 bases; nucleotides outside the gene matches: 7. The CDR3 runs 15 residues.

This clone appeared a few times. V is TRBV5-4 and J is TRBJ2-5; 13 bases line up with TRBD2. The length of the CDR3 is 17 residues. Trimming removed 4 bases from V and 9 bases from J; junction bases left unmatched: 15. Germline CDR1 and CDR2: SGHNT and YYREEE (reference sequence). CDR3 amino acids: CASSQGLAGATPLAQYF. The CDR3 DNA is TGTGCCAGCAGCCAAGGACTAGCGGGGGCGACCCCATTGGCCCAGTACTTC.